This T cell receptor (beta chain) was captured by sequencing in a study of shared clonotypes between healthy human individuals (dated by TCRdb to the early 2020s). Study-wide context: A few men and two women, aged 18 to 49 years, made up the cohort. For each donor, CD4 naive and CD4 memory were each run on three plates, CD8 naive on two plates, and CD8 memory on one plate. Blood TCR repertoires of about 5 healthy adults were deeply sequenced to estimate repertoire size and the extent of clonotype sharing between individuals. To increase sequencing depth and limit assay-specific biases, different laboratories used diverse techniques to prepare libraries and sequence TCR repertoires. Between about 0.85 and 9.5 billion PBMCs per donor were obtained by leukapheresis.

The CDR3 runs 17 amino acids, cysteine and phenylalanine included. The only DNA kept is the CDR3, 51 bases in frame from the first base. V has 4 bases trimmed and J has 4 bases trimmed; junction bases matching no gene number 7. CDR1 and CDR2 are read off the germline V gene (reference sequence) as LNHDA and SQIVND. On the study overall, not on this receptor specifically: When several donors were compared, the shared fraction of clonotypes was around 5% for naive CD4, about 4% for naive CD8, 2.3% for memory CD4, and less than 0.45% for memory CD8. The small number of donors limited the genetic and exposure-history diversity represented. Estimated clonotype richness was generally larger for naive than for memory subsets. Sampling was restricted to blood, and TCR repertoires in tissue are likely to differ from TCR repertoires in blood. Even with the large sequencing depth, rarefaction of the sorted-subset datasets indicated that sequencing was incomplete. Higher generation probabilities were observed for clonotypes shared by all four sorted-subset donors than for non-shared clonotypes. Pairwise subsampling led to the expectation that sequencing depth would affect the degree of clonotype sharing among donors.

Using the deep immunoSEQ assay, multiplex PCR amplified TCR CDR3 regions from genomic DNA. Extracted genomic DNA from each cell subset was spread evenly across all wells of several immunoSEQ 96-well plates, with each plate serving as a replicate. For sorted subsets, 150 to 200 ng genomic DNA, equal to some 28,000 T cell genomes, was loaded into each replicate PCR. Purified libraries were quantified with a Qubit 3.0 fluorometer, sized on a Bioanalyzer 2100, and re-quantified with the KAPA Library Quantification kit. Every immunoSEQ 96-well plate was sequenced on a separate single-read 150-cycle Illumina NextSeq 550 flow cell. The authors processed their data as follows. Because the immunoSEQ output held only junctional sequences and lacked quality scores, the filtering could not match the filtering applied to full-length reads. Sequences were annotated with PyIR, a Python wrapper for IgBLAST v1.9, and V/J genes and CDR3 were assigned using IMGT germline references. Reads with weak V/J assignments (E-value above 1e-6), missing CDR3, stop codons, out-of-frame junctions, or ambiguous translated residues were removed. V3J clonotypes were defined by identical inferred V gene, J gene, and CDR3 amino acid sequence. The percentage overlap between two repertoires was calculated by dividing the number of shared unique clonotypes by the size of the smaller repertoire. Three approaches were used to assess repertoire richness: RTK rarefaction, the Chao1 estimator, and Recon v2.1 estimates of unobserved clonotypes. Generation probabilities were computed with OLGA for all TCRbeta clonotypes obtained by the gDNA method from several donors. TCRdb mirrors the immuneACCESS table, restricted to in-frame sequences. Some clones are absent from its copies; in checked studies, under half trace to an unresolved V gene, and the reason for the others is unknown. V and J calls and clone size are copied from that table; D and trimming were computed from the DNA. This sample lists more than 2,000,000 clones; 93% were detected once. The ten top clones hold under 0.45% of the sample.

Healthy HIV-negative adults with no recently reported acute infections or vaccinations were included as donors. Every donor was a Caucasian adult living in Nashville, Tennessee, USA. Magnetic negative selection was used to enrich CD4+ T cells, after which naive cells were positively selected on CD45RA and the negative fraction became the memory subset. Blood was obtained by leukapheresis, after which PBMCs were separated by Ficoll-Histopaque density gradient centrifugation and cryopreserved in liquid nitrogen vapor phase. Analytical flow cytometry was used to check the purity and quantity of every magnetically sorted T cell population. Each sorted fraction had its genomic DNA isolated and then quantified by UV absorbance on a Nanodrop 2000c. About this clone itself: Its antigen has not been determined. It has no much larger one-base neighbor in the sample; base qualities were not kept.

Material: naive CD4+ T cells from PBMCs. In the paper's terms, the cell subset or site label means: CD45RA+ positively selected. The receptor was derived from a man younger than 35 in good health. Some clones in this sample may be carry-over from other donors' samples. This chain joins TRBV19 to TRBJ2-1; 13 bases in between match TRBD2. The CDR3 protein sequence reads: CASSRDLGLAGYNEQFF. The DNA sequence is given as TGTGCCAGTAGTAGAGACTTGGGACTAGCGGGGTACAATGAGCAGTTCTTC.